This T cell receptor beta chain is drawn from a study of T cells after yellow fever vaccination. Study context: With SMART-Seq v4 Ultra Low Input, the fractions containing low cell numbers were prepared.

Study-wide findings and caveats: The secondary response peaked faster, at day 5 versus 15, but was weaker. The booster saw the reappearance of most primary-vaccination clones (roughly 96% CD4, 88% CD8).

Concerning this clonotype itself: Its target is not known.

5'RACE template switching produced TCR cDNA carrying a universal primer site and UMIs. TCRdb fed the 5' RACE reads into MiXCR, producing one record per CDR3 protein. The sample carries more than 300,000 distinct CDR3 sequences, roughly a tenth recorded once. Germline-derived CDR1 and CDR2 are SGHTA and FQGNSA. Deletions cut 7 bases from V and 5 bases from J, with 18 bases between. The CDR3 totals 14 residues. The receptor comes from a man aged 18-30 years who received the YFV17D yellow fever vaccine. The specimen comprised CD4+ T cells sorted from PBMCs, sampled 45 days after the yellow fever booster vaccination. The rearrangement links TRBV7-2 to TRBJ2-7, with unresolved D. For the CDR3, the DNA is TGTGCCAGCAAACGAGTACCGTCTGGGGACGAGCAGTACTTC. The encoded protein is CASKRVPSGDEQYF. Supplemented by reference TRBV7-2 and TRBJ2-7, the full variable domain reads GAGVSQSPSNKVTEKGKDVELRCDPISGHTALYWYRQSLGQGLEFLIYFQGNSAPDKSGLPSDRFSAERTGGSVSTLTIQRTQQEDSAVYLCASKRVPSGDEQYFGPGTRLTVT.